The 2 T cell receptor beta chains given below trace back to one sample, sequenced in a study of T cells in Graves' hyperthyroidism and ophthalmopathy (dated by TCRdb to between 2018 and 2021). Libraries were made using multiplex PCR. Data came from an Illumina HiSeq 2000. TCR beta CDR3 regions were amplified from RNA transcripts. The first round of RT-PCR for the TCR CDR3 was performed with the HTBI primer set and the Qiagen OneStep RT-PCR kit. TCRdb applied fastp at Q25 and MiXCR to the public reads, then kept only in-frame beta chains. Here each entry gathers all rows of one CDR3 protein and keeps the most common genes and DNA. The sample table records under 750,000 distinct CDR3 sequences; 18% of these occur just once. The ten largest make up over 15% of the sample. The source material was blood. These receptors came from a woman in her fifties or sixties with Graves' hyperthyroidism that later progressed to Graves' ophthalmopathy.

V gene TRBV7-9 combines with J gene TRBJ1-2; no clear D. With 4 bases removed from V and 7 bases from J, the gap between germline ends came to 22 bases. The CDR3 consists of 16 residues. CDR1 SEHNR and CDR2 FQNEAQ come from the germline V gene (reference sequence). The CDR3 DNA reads TGTGCCAGCAGCTCACCTACGGCTCTGCCGACGGCTGGCTACACCTTC. Its translation is CASSSPTALPTAGYTF.

This chain links TRBV30 with TRBJ2-1, with 7 positions matching TRBD2. Germline lookup yields CDR1 GTSNPN and CDR2 SVGIG (reference sequence). Unmatched junction bases numbered 6, after V lost 3 bases and J lost 1 base. The CDR3 covers 15 residues. The DNA of the CDR3 is TGTGCCTGGAGAGCGGGGAGATGGTCCTACAATGAGCAGTTCTTC. Protein product: CAWRAGRWSYNEQFF.